The rows below give T cell receptor beta chains drawn from one sample of a study of PD-1 and CTLA-4 blockade in melanoma. Clones were sequenced by immunoSEQ multiplex PCR, and TCRdb holds only the in-frame ones, with some missing. This sample has more than 25,000 clones, with about 89% found just once. The sample here was CD8+ T cells from peripheral blood, taken before anti-PD-1 treatment. The receptors stem from a human donor with melanoma. Each CDR3 is given with its conserved first and last residue. D genes are given only for firm matches. Clone size is given for some rows only: seen once, a few or many times, or a class if the clone is expanded.

D: -; J: TRBJ1-3; V: TRBV11-2; length: 16; size: -; DNA: TGTGCCAGCCGACGGGCGACAGGCACCTCTGGAAACACCATATATTTT; CDR3: CASRRATGTSGNTIYF
D: TRBD1; J: TRBJ1-2; V: TRBV27; length: 16; size: -; DNA: TGTGCCAGCAGTTCCTACGGACAGGGGGAGCGCTATGGCTACACCTTC; CDR3: CASSSYGQGERYGYTF
D: -; J: TRBJ2-7; V: TRBV5-4; length: 14; size: few; DNA: TGTGCCAGCAGCTTGGAAGCGGCGCACTACGAGCAGTACTTC; CDR3: CASSLEAAHYEQYF
D: -; J: TRBJ1-1; V: TRBV5-5; length: 15; size: -; DNA: TGTGCCAGCAGCTTGGCCCTAGGGACTGGGACTGAAGCTTTCTTT; CDR3: CASSLALGTGTEAFF
D: -; J: TRBJ2-3; V: TRBV25-1; length: 13; size: -; DNA: TGTGCCAGTGGGGGGCTTAGCACAGATACGCAGTATTTT; CDR3: CASGGLSTDTQYF
D: -; J: TRBJ2-2; V: TRBV19; length: 14; size: -; DNA: TGTGCCAGTAGTATAGAGGGGCACGTGCGGGAGCTGTTTTTT; CDR3: CASSIEGHVRELFF
D: -; J: TRBJ2-1; V: TRBV9; length: 16; size: -; DNA: TGTGCCAGCAGCGTAGGCGGAAGGGCCCGGGCGGATGAGCAGTTCTTC; CDR3: CASSVGGRARADEQFF
D: -; J: TRBJ2-5; V: TRBV30; length: 16; size: -; DNA: TGTGCCTGGAGGGGGATGGGTGGGACCGAGGAAGAGACCCAGTACTTC; CDR3: CAWRGMGGTEEETQYF
D: -; J: TRBJ2-2; V: TRBV4-2; length: 14; size: -; DNA: TGTGCCAGCAGCCAAGATCGGAACACCGGGGAGCTGTTTTTT; CDR3: CASSQDRNTGELFF
D: -; J: TRBJ1-2; V: TRBV7-9; length: 16; size: -; DNA: TGTGCCAGCAGCTCTAACAGGGAGCTCCGTAACTATGGCTACACCTTC; CDR3: CASSSNRELRNYGYTF
D: -; J: TRBJ2-1; V: TRBV20-1; length: 11; size: -; DNA: TGCAGTGCCAGACTCGGCAATGAGCAGTTCTTC; CDR3: CSARLGNEQFF
D: TRBD1; J: TRBJ2-7; V: TRBV19; length: 14; size: -; DNA: TGTGCCAGTAGCCCGGGACAGGGGATCGACGAGCAGTACTTC; CDR3: CASSPGQGIDEQYF
D: -; J: TRBJ2-1; V: TRBV11-2; length: 12; size: -; DNA: TGTGCCAGCAGCTTGGAACACGGTGAGCAGTTCTTC; CDR3: CASSLEHGEQFF
D: TRBD1; J: TRBJ2-1; V: TRBV7-6; length: 14; size: -; DNA: TGTGCCAGCAGCTACGGACAGGGGGGAGTTGAGCAGTTCTTC; CDR3: CASSYGQGGVEQFF
D: -; J: TRBJ2-1; V: TRBV7-9; length: 12; size: -; DNA: TGTGCCAGCAGCCAAACCCCGGACGCGCAATTCTTC; CDR3: CASSQTPDAQFF
D: -; J: TRBJ2-7; V: TRBV3-1/TRBV3-2; length: 14; size: -; DNA: TGTGCCAGCAGCCAAGCGGACTTTCCATACGAGCAGTACTTC; CDR3: CASSQADFPYEQYF
D: -; J: TRBJ1-5; V: TRBV4-1; length: 15; size: -; DNA: TGCGCCAGCAGCCCCGCGGTAACTAGCAATCAGCCCCAGCATTTT; CDR3: CASSPAVTSNQPQHF
D: TRBD1; J: TRBJ2-1; V: TRBV19; length: 16; size: once; DNA: TGTGCCAGTAGTATCCCGGACAGGGAAAATTACAATGAGCAGTTCTTC; CDR3: CASSIPDRENYNEQFF
D: -; J: TRBJ1-1; V: TRBV2; length: 15; size: -; DNA: TGTGCCAGCTGTCCCCTTGAGGGGATGAACACTGAAGCTTTCTTT; CDR3: CASCPLEGMNTEAFF
D: -; J: TRBJ1-1; V: TRBV24-1; length: 12; size: -; DNA: TGTGCCACCAGTCAGGGGAACACTGAAGCTTTCTTT; CDR3: CATSQGNTEAFF
D: -; J: TRBJ1-1; V: TRBV5-4; length: 15; size: -; DNA: TGTGCCAGCAGCTTGGGCAATAACATGAACACTGAAGCTTTCTTT; CDR3: CASSLGNNMNTEAFF
D: TRBD1; J: TRBJ2-1; V: TRBV27; length: 13; size: -; DNA: TGTGCCAGCAGTCTCAACGGACAGGATGAGCAGTTCTTC; CDR3: CASSLNGQDEQFF
D: TRBD2; J: TRBJ2-1; V: TRBV30; length: 13; size: -; DNA: TGTGCCTGGAGCCTCGGACTAGTCAATGAGCAGTTCTTC; CDR3: CAWSLGLVNEQFF
D: -; J: TRBJ2-1; V: TRBV18; length: 14; size: once; DNA: TGTGCCAGCTGGGGGGCCTCTGGTGGCAATGAGCAGTTCTTC; CDR3: CASWGASGGNEQFF
D: TRBD2; J: TRBJ2-1; V: TRBV7-9; length: 14; size: -; DNA: TGTGCCAGCAGCCCTAGCGGGGCGGACAATGAGCAGTTCTTC; CDR3: CASSPSGADNEQFF
D: -; J: TRBJ1-2; V: TRBV29-1; length: 12; size: -; DNA: TGCAGCGTTGAGGCAGAGACCTATGGCTACACCTTC; CDR3: CSVEAETYGYTF
D: -; J: TRBJ2-5; V: TRBV24-1; length: 15; size: -; DNA: TGTGCCACCAGTGATTTATGGCAAGGCCAAGAGACCCAGTACTTC; CDR3: CATSDLWQGQETQYF
D: -; J: TRBJ1-5; V: TRBV5-1; length: 16; size: -; DNA: TGCGCCAGCAGCTTGGAAGTTAGCGGTACGGGTCAGCCCCAGCATTTT; CDR3: CASSLEVSGTGQPQHF
D: -; J: TRBJ1-4; V: TRBV27; length: 16; size: -; DNA: TGTGCCAGCAGTCCGAATCACAGGGAGTCTAATGAAAAACTGTTTTTT; CDR3: CASSPNHRESNEKLFF
D: -; J: TRBJ2-2; V: TRBV11-3; length: 13; size: -; DNA: TGTGCCAGCAGCTTAGAGCCGTCCGGGGAGCTGTTTTTT; CDR3: CASSLEPSGELFF
D: -; J: TRBJ1-1; V: TRBV30; length: 13; size: -; DNA: TGTGCCTCGATCAGAGATTTGAACACTGAAGCTTTCTTT; CDR3: CASIRDLNTEAFF
D: -; J: TRBJ2-2; V: TRBV30; length: 14; size: -; DNA: TGTGCCTGGAGTGTACACGGGACCACCGGGGAGCTGTTTTTT; CDR3: CAWSVHGTTGELFF
D: -; J: TRBJ1-5; V: TRBV6-1; length: 16; size: -; DNA: TGTGCCAGCAGTGAGAACAGGGTGTGGGTAGATCAGCCCCAGCATTTT; CDR3: CASSENRVWVDQPQHF
D: TRBD1; J: TRBJ1-1; V: TRBV3-1/TRBV3-2; length: 14; size: -; DNA: TGTGCCAGCAGCCAGTGGGGGACAGTCTTTGAAGCTTTCTTT; CDR3: CASSQWGTVFEAFF
D: -; J: TRBJ2-6; V: TRBV5-1; length: 16; size: -; DNA: TGCGCCAGCAGCTTGGACGGCGGACTAGGGGCCAACGTCCTGACTTTC; CDR3: CASSLDGGLGANVLTF
D: -; J: TRBJ2-3; V: TRBV6-4; length: 15; size: once; DNA: TGTGCCAGCAGTCAATCACCGGGGAGCACAGATACGCAGTATTTT; CDR3: CASSQSPGSTDTQYF
D: -; J: TRBJ1-1; V: TRBV6-1; length: 14; size: -; DNA: TGTGCCAGCAGTGAAGGGGAAGGGGGCACTGAAGCTTTCTTT; CDR3: CASSEGEGGTEAFF
D: -; J: TRBJ2-5; V: TRBV11-2; length: 12; size: -; DNA: TGTGCCAGCAGCTTAGATCAGGAGACCCAGTACTTC; CDR3: CASSLDQETQYF
D: -; J: TRBJ2-3; V: TRBV21-1; length: 19; size: -; DNA: TGTGCCAGCAGCAAAGTTGGGACTAGCGGACTTCCTACCCCAGATACGCAGTATTTT; CDR3: CASSKVGTSGLPTPDTQYF
D: TRBD2; J: TRBJ2-7; V: TRBV11-3; length: 13; size: -; DNA: TGTGCCAGCAGTCAAGCGGGAGAAGAAGAGCAGTACTTC; CDR3: CASSQAGEEEQYF
D: -; J: TRBJ2-7; V: TRBV5-1; length: 13; size: few; DNA: TGCGCCAGCAGCCCCACAGAGGCCTACGAGCAGTACTTC; CDR3: CASSPTEAYEQYF
D: -; J: TRBJ1-2; V: TRBV27; length: 13; size: -; DNA: TGTGCCAGCAGTTTAGCAGGGGCCTATGGCTACACCTTC; CDR3: CASSLAGAYGYTF
D: -; J: TRBJ1-1; V: TRBV9; length: 13; size: few; DNA: TGTGCCAGCAGCGACAACTTACAGGGAGCAGCTTTCTTT; CDR3: CASSDNLQGAAFF
D: -; J: TRBJ2-7; V: TRBV27; length: 13; size: -; DNA: TGTGCCAGCAGTTCAGATAACTCCTACGAGCAGTACTTC; CDR3: CASSSDNSYEQYF
D: -; J: TRBJ2-2; V: TRBV5-1; length: 13; size: -; DNA: TGCGCCAGCAGCTCGACGGAGGGCGGGGAGCTGTTTTTT; CDR3: CASSSTEGGELFF
D: TRBD1; J: TRBJ2-3; V: TRBV5-6; length: 15; size: -; DNA: TGTGCCAGCAGACTGACAGGGGAGGTCACAGATACGCAGTATTTT; CDR3: CASRLTGEVTDTQYF
D: -; J: TRBJ2-7; V: TRBV5-1; length: 13; size: -; DNA: TGCGCCAGCAGCTCCGCTGGCTCCTACGAGCAGTACTTC; CDR3: CASSSAGSYEQYF
D: TRBD1; J: TRBJ2-7; V: TRBV30; length: 14; size: -; DNA: TGTGCCTGGAGCGGGACAGGCGGAATCAACGAGCAGTACTTC; CDR3: CAWSGTGGINEQYF
D: TRBD1; J: TRBJ2-1; V: TRBV7-3; length: 15; size: -; DNA: TGTGCCAGCAGTTCGGGACAGGGCGCCTACAATGAGCAGTTCTTC; CDR3: CASSSGQGAYNEQFF
D: -; J: TRBJ1-1; V: TRBV11-2; length: 13; size: -; DNA: TGTGCCAGCACCCCAGGGTCGGAAACTGAAGCTTTCTTT; CDR3: CASTPGSETEAFF
D: -; J: TRBJ1-3; V: TRBV29-1; length: 12; size: -; DNA: TGCAGCATTGCGGGGTTAGGAAACACCATATATTTT; CDR3: CSIAGLGNTIYF
D: -; J: TRBJ1-2; V: TRBV29-1; length: 14; size: -; DNA: TGCAGCGCCCGACCGCAGGGGTTGAACTATGGCTACACCTTC; CDR3: CSARPQGLNYGYTF